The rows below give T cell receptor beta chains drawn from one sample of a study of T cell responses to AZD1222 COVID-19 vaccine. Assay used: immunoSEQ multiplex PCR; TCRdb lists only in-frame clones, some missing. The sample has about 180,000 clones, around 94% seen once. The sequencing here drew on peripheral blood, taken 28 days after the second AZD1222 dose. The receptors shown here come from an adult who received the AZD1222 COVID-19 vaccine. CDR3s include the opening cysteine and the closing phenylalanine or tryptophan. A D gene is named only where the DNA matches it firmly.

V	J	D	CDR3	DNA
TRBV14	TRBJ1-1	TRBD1	CASSQALTGAEAFF	TGTGCCAGCAGCCAAGCCCTGACAGGGGCTGAAGCTTTCTTT
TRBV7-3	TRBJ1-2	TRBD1	CASSLGQGIYGYTF	TGTGCCAGCAGCCTCGGACAGGGAATCTATGGCTACACCTTC
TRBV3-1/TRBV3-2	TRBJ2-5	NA	CASSQVREGGSETQYF	TGTGCCAGCAGCCAAGTCCGTGAGGGAGGAAGCGAGACCCAGTACTTC
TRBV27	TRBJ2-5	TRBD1	CASRGPGQGLETQYF	TGTGCCAGCAGAGGGCCGGGACAGGGCTTAGAGACCCAGTACTTC
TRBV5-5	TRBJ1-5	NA	CASSFMDSSNQPQHF	TGTGCCAGCAGCTTCATGGACAGTAGCAATCAGCCCCAGCATTTT
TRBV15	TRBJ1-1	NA	CATSREGLRNTEAFF	TGTGCCACCAGCAGAGAAGGACTGAGGAACACTGAAGCTTTCTTT
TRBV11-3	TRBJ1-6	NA	CASSSSRHGNSPLHF	TGTGCCAGCAGCTCAAGTCGACACGGTAATTCACCCCTCCACTTT
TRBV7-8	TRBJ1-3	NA	CASSLGSVTGNTIYF	TGTGCCAGCAGCTTAGGTTCAGTCACTGGAAACACCATATATTTT
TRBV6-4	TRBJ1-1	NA	CASSPGEAREAFF	TGTGCCAGCAGTCCCGGAGAGGCCCGCGAAGCTTTCTTT
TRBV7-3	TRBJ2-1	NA	CASSLTPSRYNEQFF	TGTGCCAGCAGCTTAACTCCCTCTAGATACAATGAGCAGTTCTTC